Below are 20 T cell receptor beta chains sequenced from a single sample in a study of a mutant IDH1 vaccine in newly diagnosed glioma. Some clones are missing from TCRdb's copy, which holds only in-frame ones; the method was immunoSEQ multiplex PCR. Seen here are around 85,000 clones, 65% to 90% observed once, and the top ten hold approximately 2.1%. Which antigens these TCRs recognize remains unknown. Described time point: week 23, last vaccination. Vaccination used 300 ug of mutant IDH1 20-mer peptide per dose, with topical imiquimod. Specimen: PBMCs, collected from a glioma patient whose treatment included an IDH1 peptide vaccine. These receptors originate from a man in his thirties or forties with glioma. Some clones in this sample may be carry-over from other donors' samples.

CDR3 sequence: CASSFTHLREGEQYF. In DNA, the CDR3 is TGTGCCAGCAGCTTTACACACCTAAGGGAGGGCGAGCAGTACTTC. The V call is TRBV4-2, the J call TRBJ2-5; 7 bases are shared with TRBD2. The DNA end is more similar to TRBJ2-7, so the J call may be wrong. There are 15 residues in the CDR3. CDR1 is LGHNA, CDR2 YNFKEQ, per germline.

The chain links TRBV29-1 to TRBJ2-1; TRBD1 matches at 7 bases. Unmatched junction bases numbered 23, after V lost 1 base and J lost 8 bases. The V gene's germline CDR1 is SQVTM and CDR2 ANQGSEA. The CDR3 sequence is 19 residues long. CDR3 DNA sequence: TGCAGCGTTGAAGGGCCTACCTGGGACAGCCGAGGCAACGGCGATGAGCAGTTCTTC. This encodes CSVEGPTWDSRGNGDEQFF.

The rearrangement joins TRBV5-6 to TRBJ2-1, with TRBD2 matching over 10 bases. V lost 3 bases, J lost 13 bases, and 4 bases stayed unmatched. The CDR3 has 12 residues. Germline V lookup: CDR1 SGHDT, CDR2 YYEEEE. The CDR3 loop reads CASSSLAGAQFF. CDR3 nucleotide sequence: TGTGCCAGCAGCTCGCTAGCGGGAGCCCAGTTCTTC.

This sequence joins TRBV4-1 and TRBJ2-1; D perhaps matches TRBD2 (5 bases). The ends were cut back, 3 bases at V and 2 bases at J, with 17 bases in the middle. The V gene's germline CDR1 is MGHRA and CDR2 YSYEKL. CDR3 length: 17 amino acids. The CDR3 nucleotides read TGCGCCAGCAGCCAGAAAGAGGACTTAAGGCCCTACAATGAGCAGTTCTTC. Its protein product is CASSQKEDLRPYNEQFF.

V usage is TRBV18 and J usage is TRBJ2-5; D unclear. The CDR3 spans 12 residues. V was clipped by 5 bases and J by 4 bases, with 8 bases between them. CDR1 is KGHSH, CDR2 LQKENI, per germline. In nucleotides, the CDR3 is TGTGCCAGCTCATCAAGTCGAGAGACCCAGTACTTC. It yields the protein CASSSSRETQYF.

This clone has a handful of counts. V usage is TRBV7-3 and J usage is TRBJ2-1; D tentatively fits TRBD1 or TRBD2 (6 bases each). The CDR3 is made up of 14 amino acids. The V and J ends lost 8 bases and 4 bases respectively, with 15 bases between them. Germline-derived CDR1 and CDR2 are SGHTA and FQGTGA. Here the CDR3 DNA reads TGTGCCAGCGCTAGGGGGGACCCATACAATGAGCAGTTCTTC. Protein sequence: CASARGDPYNEQFF.

This chain links TRBV5-1 with TRBJ2-1; 10 bases fit TRBD2. Germline values: CDR1 SGHRS, CDR2 YFSETQ. CDR3 length equals 16 residues. V lost 4 bases and J lost 0; bases outside the gene matches: 4. The CDR3 DNA follows: TGCGCCAGCAGCCCGACTAGCGGGCCCTCCTACAATGAGCAGTTCTTC. Its translation: CASSPTSGPSYNEQFF.

Only a few counts were recorded for this clone. The CDR3 region has the DNA TGTGCCAGCAGCCGAGTCGGGCGAGGGGGAAACACCATATATTTT. Amino acids: CASSRVGRGGNTIYF. This rearrangement joins TRBV21-1 to TRBJ1-3. TRBV21-1 is labeled a pseudogene. The CDR3 contains 15 residues.

V and J are TRBV5-1 and TRBJ1-1; D call uncertain. Germline CDR1 SGHRS, CDR2 YFSETQ. With 0 bases removed from V and 2 bases from J, the gap between germline ends came to 5 bases. This CDR3 is built from 13 residues. The CDR3 nucleotides are TGCGCCAGCAGCTTGGGGGAAAACACTGAAGCTTTCTTT. Its protein product is CASSLGENTEAFF. The full variable domain, with the rest looked up from reference TRBV5-1 and TRBJ1-1, is KAGVTQTPRYLIKTRGQQVTLSCSPISGHRSVSWYQQTPGQGLQFLFEYFSETQRNKGNFPGRFSGRQFSNSRSEMNVSTLELGDSALYLCASSLGENTEAFFGQGTRLTVV.

J is TRBJ1-5 and V is TRBV6-6; 11 bases line up with TRBD1. The CDR3 is 14 residues long. Germline-derived CDR1 and CDR2 are MNHNY and SVGAGI (reference sequence). Trimming removed 6 bases from V and 10 bases from J; junction bases left unmatched: 8. The CDR3, as DNA: TGTGCCAGCAGAACATGGACAGGGGGCTCTCCCCAGCATTTT. Translating it yields CASRTWTGGSPQHF.

The sample holds one count of this clone. The chain joins TRBV10-3 to TRBJ2-3; tentatively, D is TRBD2 (6 bases). Trimming pared 3 bases from V and 5 bases from J, leaving 15 bases between. CDR1 is ENHRY and CDR2 is SYGVKD in the germline V gene. This CDR3 comprises 15 residues. CDR3 amino acids: CAISDLLVGGDTQYF. CDR3 DNA: TGTGCCATCAGTGATTTGCTAGTGGGAGGAGATACGCAGTATTTT.

This chain uses TRBV14 with TRBJ2-7; possibly TRBD1 for D (6 bases). CDR1 and CDR2 (germline): SGHDN, FVKESK. V lost 4 bases and J lost 1, with 11 bases in between. The CDR3 covers 14 residues. CDR3 DNA sequence: TGTGCCAGCAGCCTATGGGGACAATCCTACGAGCAGTACTTC. It is translated as CASSLWGQSYEQYF.

The chain employs TRBV15 and TRBJ1-5; no reliable D call. Germline lookup yields CDR1 LNHNV and CDR2 YYDKDF (reference sequence). Trimming left V 0 bases short and J 5 bases short, with 11 bases between. This CDR3 has 15 residues. CDR3 in DNA: TGTGCCACCAGCAGAGATCCCAGTGGGGATCAGCCCCAGCATTTT. Its translation is CATSRDPSGDQPQHF.

The J gene is TRBJ1-1, the V gene TRBV11-2, with D uncertain. The germline gives CDR1 SGHAT, CDR2 FQNNGV. This CDR3 comprises 16 residues. V was pared by 0 bases and J by 7 bases, with 18 bases between. CDR3 amino acids: CASSLDSRVSVIEAFF. Written as DNA, the CDR3 is TGTGCCAGCAGCTTAGATTCCCGGGTGAGCGTGATTGAAGCTTTCTTT.

V is TRBV21-1 and J is TRBJ1-2. TRBV21-1 is tagged as a pseudogene. This CDR3 is built from 16 residues. CDR3 amino acids: CASSKSRGRGSYGYTF. Here the CDR3 DNA reads TGTGCCAGCAGCAAATCAAGGGGGCGCGGGAGCTATGGCTACACCTTC.

The rearrangement joins TRBV30 to TRBJ2-7, with 7 bases lining up with TRBD2. Per the germline V gene, CDR1 is GTSNPN and CDR2 is SVGIG (reference sequence). The CDR3 is 13 amino acids. V lost 2 bases, J lost 4 bases, and 5 bases stayed unmatched. The CDR3 DNA follows: TGTGCCTGGAGTAAAGGGAGGGGTTACGAGCAGTACTTC. Translation gives CAWSKGRGYEQYF. Based on the CDR3 plus reference TRBV30 and TRBJ2-7, the full variable domain is SQTIHQWPATLVQPVGSPLSLECTVEGTSNPNLYWYRQAAGRGLQLLFYSVGIGQISSEVPQNLSASRPQDRQFILSSKKLLLSDSGFYLCAWSKGRGYEQYFGPGTRLTVT.

The chain couples TRBV9 to TRBJ2-7; weak D call: TRBD1 (6 bases). Germline assignment: CDR1 SGDLS and CDR2 YYNGEE. The germline V and J ends were trimmed by 2 bases and 2 bases, with 11 bases remaining between them. The CDR3 is 14 residues long. CDR3 protein: CASSVGEGAYEQYF. In DNA form, the CDR3 reads TGTGCCAGCAGCGTGGGTGAGGGGGCCTACGAGCAGTACTTC.

This clone occurred once. This rearrangement joins TRBV12-5 to TRBJ1-1; the D is unclear. Trimming stripped 2 bases from V and 6 bases from J, with 13 bases between. This CDR3 contains 14 residues. The germline CDR1 and CDR2 sequences are LGHNT and FRNRAP. In DNA, the CDR3 is TGTGCTAGTGGTTTGAGCGGTATCGGAGCTGAAGCTTTCTTT. Translating it yields CASGLSGIGAEAFF. The entire variable domain, with the rest obtained from reference TRBV12-5 and TRBJ1-1, is as follows: DARVTQTPRHKVTEMGQEVTMRCQPILGHNTVFWYRQTMMQGLELLAYFRNRAPLDDSGMPKDRFSAEMPDATLATLKIQPSEPRDSAVYFCASGLSGIGAEAFFGQGTRLTVV.

The V and J genes are TRBV5-4 and TRBJ1-1; D uncertain. Germline V lookup: CDR1 SGHNT, CDR2 YYREEE (reference sequence). The CDR3 totals 13 residues. V shed 2 bases and J shed 4 bases, with 9 bases lying between them. The CDR3 here is CASSLEVGTEAFF. The CDR3, as DNA: TGTGCCAGCAGCTTAGAGGTTGGCACTGAAGCTTTCTTT.

The chain is built from TRBV6-4 and TRBJ1-2; unclear D gene. The CDR3 extends over 14 amino acids. V shed 0 bases and J shed 3 bases, with 8 bases lying between them. Germline-derived CDR1 and CDR2 are MRHNA and SNTAGT. The DNA for the CDR3 is TGTGCCAGCAGTGACTCGGGAAGGGACTATGGCTACACCTTC. It translates to CASSDSGRDYGYTF.